The sequence of this TCR beta chain was determined in a study of graft-versus-host responses after intestinal transplantation. Study-level findings and limits: GvH clones detected in recipient marrow included some appearing first in ileum or blood. Early after transplant, HvG clones declined as circulating GvH clones peaked.

This table comes from immunoSEQ multiplex PCR, and its TCRdb copy is limited to in-frame clones, with some not included. The data show 10,000 or so clones, 90% to 95% seen once. V dropped 6 bases and J dropped 0 bases, with 12 bases sitting between them. Looked up from germline, CDR1 is SNHLY and CDR2 is FYNNEI. The CDR3 is made up of 15 amino acids. Regarding this clone: What it binds is unknown.

The chain carries TRBV2 and TRBJ1-3; tentative D call: TRBD1 (5 bases). The material sequenced was PBMCs, taken 8 days after intestinal transplant. This clonotype was sampled from a human patient who received an intestinal transplant, so some T cells may come from the graft donor. The CDR3 region has the DNA TGTGCCAGCAGAGGCTTGACAGTCTCTGGAAACACCATATATTTT. It encodes CASRGLTVSGNTIYF.